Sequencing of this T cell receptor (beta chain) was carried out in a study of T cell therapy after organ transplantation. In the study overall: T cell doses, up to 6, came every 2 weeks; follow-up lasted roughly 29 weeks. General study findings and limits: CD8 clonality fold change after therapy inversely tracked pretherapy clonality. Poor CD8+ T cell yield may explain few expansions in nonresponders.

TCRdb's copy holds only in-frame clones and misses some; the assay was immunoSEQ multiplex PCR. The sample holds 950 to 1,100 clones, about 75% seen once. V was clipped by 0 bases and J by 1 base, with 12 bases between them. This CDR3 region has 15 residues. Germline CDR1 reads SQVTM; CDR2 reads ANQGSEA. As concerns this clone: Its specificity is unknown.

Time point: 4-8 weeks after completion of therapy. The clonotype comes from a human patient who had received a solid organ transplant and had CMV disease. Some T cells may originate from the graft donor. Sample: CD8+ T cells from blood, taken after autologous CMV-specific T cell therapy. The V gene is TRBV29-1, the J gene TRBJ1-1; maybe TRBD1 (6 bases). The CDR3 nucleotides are TGCAGCGTTGAAGATAGCTGGGACAAGAACACTGAAGCTTTCTTT. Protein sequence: CSVEDSWDKNTEAFF.